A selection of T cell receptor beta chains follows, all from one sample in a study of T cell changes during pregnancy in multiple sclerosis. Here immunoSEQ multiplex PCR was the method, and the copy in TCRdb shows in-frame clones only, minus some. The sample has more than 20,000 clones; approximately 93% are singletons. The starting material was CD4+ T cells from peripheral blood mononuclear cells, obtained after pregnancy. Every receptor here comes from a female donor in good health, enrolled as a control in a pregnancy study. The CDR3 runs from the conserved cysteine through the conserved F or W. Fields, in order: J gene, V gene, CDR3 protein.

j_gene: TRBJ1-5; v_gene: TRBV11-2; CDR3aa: CASSSGLGQPQHF
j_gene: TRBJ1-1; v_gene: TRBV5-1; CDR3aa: CASRRGQGEYTEAFF
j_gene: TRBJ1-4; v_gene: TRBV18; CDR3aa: CASSPTGQGGYDLFF
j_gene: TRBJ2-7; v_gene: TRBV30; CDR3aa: CAWSVLQGGEQYF
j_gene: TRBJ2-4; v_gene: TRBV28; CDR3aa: CASSTRQAKAKNIQYF
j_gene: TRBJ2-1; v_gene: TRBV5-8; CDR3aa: CASSWTGQSLEQGEQFF
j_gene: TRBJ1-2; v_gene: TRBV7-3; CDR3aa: CASSLRGGEGYTF
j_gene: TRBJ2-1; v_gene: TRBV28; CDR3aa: CASSLRINEQFF
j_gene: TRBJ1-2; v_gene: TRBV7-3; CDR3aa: CASSPSGTGGYGYTF
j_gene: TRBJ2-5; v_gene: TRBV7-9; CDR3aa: CASSLGRTSGGEETQYF
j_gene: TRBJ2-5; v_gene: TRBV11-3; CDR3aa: CASSQDRETQYF
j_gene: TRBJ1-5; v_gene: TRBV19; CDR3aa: CASSMSAQPQHF
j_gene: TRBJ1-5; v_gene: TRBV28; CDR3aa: CATLTGGGNQPQHF
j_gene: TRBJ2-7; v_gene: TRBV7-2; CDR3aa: CASTSRGTSTYEQYF
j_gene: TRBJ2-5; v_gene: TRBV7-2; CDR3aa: CASSLNYGETQYF
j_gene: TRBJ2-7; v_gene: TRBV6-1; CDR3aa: CASKIREPYF
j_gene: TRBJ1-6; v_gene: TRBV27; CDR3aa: CASSLRRGRNSPLHF
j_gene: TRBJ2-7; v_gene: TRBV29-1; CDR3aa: CSVAAGGSEQYF
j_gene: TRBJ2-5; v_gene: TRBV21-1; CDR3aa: CASSMTGPETQYF
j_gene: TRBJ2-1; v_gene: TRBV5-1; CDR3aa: CASRTGQGAWSEQFF
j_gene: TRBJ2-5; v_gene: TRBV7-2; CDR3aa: CASSLGATGVLETQYF
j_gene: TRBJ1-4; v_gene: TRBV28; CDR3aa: CASTMRNEKLFF
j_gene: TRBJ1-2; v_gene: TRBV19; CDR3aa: CASNLEGNYGYTF
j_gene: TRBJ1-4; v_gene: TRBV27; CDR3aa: CASPGNENRVYEKLFF
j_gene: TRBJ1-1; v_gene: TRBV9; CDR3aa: CASSQKQGAATEAFF
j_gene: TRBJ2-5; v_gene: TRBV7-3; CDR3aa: CASSSAGAQETQYF
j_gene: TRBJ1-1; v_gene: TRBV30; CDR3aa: CAWDRVLRGAFF
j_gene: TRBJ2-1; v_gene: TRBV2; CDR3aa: CASTLSGGAWDEQFF
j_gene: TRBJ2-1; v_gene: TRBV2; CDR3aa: CASSLMSEQFF
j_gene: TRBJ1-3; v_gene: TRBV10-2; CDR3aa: CAGSSGTPGNTIYF
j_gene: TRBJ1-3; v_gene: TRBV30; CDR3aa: CAWNRGQSSGNTIYF
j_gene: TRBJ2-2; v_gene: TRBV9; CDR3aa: CASRYVLGGLSGELFF
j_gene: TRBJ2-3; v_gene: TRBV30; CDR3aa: CAWCKYSDTQYF
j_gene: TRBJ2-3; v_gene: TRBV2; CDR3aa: CASSEGGRYTQYF
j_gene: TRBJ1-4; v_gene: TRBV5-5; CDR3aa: CASSPGQKPLANEKLFF
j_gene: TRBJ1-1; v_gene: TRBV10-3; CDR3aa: CAISALLNTEAFF
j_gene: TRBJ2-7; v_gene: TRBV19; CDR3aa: CASSSNPMTGQYEQYF
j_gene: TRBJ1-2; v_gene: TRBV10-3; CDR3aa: CAISAAKGHRGGGYTF
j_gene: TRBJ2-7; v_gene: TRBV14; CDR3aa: CASSPPTSRQTYEQYF
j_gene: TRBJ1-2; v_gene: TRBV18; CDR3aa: CASSPLMTGEGYTF
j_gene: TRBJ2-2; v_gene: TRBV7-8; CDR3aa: CASSPQTSGAFTGELFF
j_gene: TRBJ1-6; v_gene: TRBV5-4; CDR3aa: CASSMTGDGSPLHF
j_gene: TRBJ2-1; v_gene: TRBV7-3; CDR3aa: CASSSRSGRSDEQFF
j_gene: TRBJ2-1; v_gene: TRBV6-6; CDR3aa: CASGPPGTGGNEQFF
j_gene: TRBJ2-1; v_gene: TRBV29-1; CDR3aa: CSVERGLAGGHSYNEQFF
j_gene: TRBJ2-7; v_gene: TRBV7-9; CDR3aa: CASSLTGQISYEQYF
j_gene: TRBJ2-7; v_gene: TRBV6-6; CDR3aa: CASSYSRPSNYEQYF
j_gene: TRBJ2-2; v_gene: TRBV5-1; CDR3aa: CASSLVAGAAGELFF
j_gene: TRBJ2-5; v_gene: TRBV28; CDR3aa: CASSPASGRRGQETQYF
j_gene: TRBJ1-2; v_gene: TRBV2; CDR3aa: CAGSRQGITYGYTF
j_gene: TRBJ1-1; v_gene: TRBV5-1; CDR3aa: CASSVRGDPGDTEAFF
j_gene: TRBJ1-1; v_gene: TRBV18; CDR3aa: CASSPTENTEAFF
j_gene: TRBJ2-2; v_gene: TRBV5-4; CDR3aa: CASSLLASGPTGELFF
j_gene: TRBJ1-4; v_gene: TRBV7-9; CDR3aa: CASRSISLGQGNEKLFF
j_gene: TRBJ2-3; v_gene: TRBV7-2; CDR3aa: CASPRESRTDTQYF
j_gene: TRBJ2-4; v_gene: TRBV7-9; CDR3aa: CASSLYRAQRLAKNIQYF
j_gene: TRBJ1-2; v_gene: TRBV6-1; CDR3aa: CASLTRRQGNYGYTF
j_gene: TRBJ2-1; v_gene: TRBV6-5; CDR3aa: CATSSGSLNEQFF